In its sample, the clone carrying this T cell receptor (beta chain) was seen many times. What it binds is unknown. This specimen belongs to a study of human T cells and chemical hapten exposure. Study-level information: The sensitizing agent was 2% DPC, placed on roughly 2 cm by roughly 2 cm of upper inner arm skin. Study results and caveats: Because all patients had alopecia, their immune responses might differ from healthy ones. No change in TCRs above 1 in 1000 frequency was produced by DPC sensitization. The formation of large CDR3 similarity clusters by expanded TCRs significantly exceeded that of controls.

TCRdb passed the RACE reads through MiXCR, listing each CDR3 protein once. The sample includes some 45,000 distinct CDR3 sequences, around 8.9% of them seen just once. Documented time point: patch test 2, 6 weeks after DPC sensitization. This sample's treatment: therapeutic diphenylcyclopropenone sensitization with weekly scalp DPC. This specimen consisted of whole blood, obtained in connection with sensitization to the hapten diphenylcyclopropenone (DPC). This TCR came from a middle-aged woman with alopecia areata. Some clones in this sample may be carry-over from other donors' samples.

CDR3 amino acids: CSVDYFGTGFREQYF. The DNA of the CDR3 is TGCAGCGTTGACTATTTCGGGACAGGGTTTAGGGAGCAGTACTTC. The rearrangement uses TRBV29-1 and TRBJ2-7; TRBD1 matches 9 bases. With V trimmed by 3 bases and J by 7 bases, 13 bases remained unmatched. The CDR3 has 15 residues. Germline V gene lookup returns CDR1 SQVTM and CDR2 ANQGSEA.